This is a list of T cell receptor beta chains from one sample in a study of T cell responses to AZD1222 COVID-19 vaccine. Sequencing was performed with immunoSEQ multiplex PCR; in TCRdb, only in-frame clones are kept and a portion is missing. The sample records roughly 120,000 clones, 80% to 90% being singletons. The sequences come from peripheral blood, collected on day 0 of AZD1222 vaccination. The source is an adult in good health. The CDR3 runs from the conserved cysteine through the conserved F or W. The D gene is left open where the match is weak. Only part of the rows carry a size: once, few, many, or a class if the clone is expanded.

TRBV5-4	TRBJ1-2	NA	TRBD1	CASSFPPQGRYGYTF	TGTGCCAGCAGCTTTCCCCCACAGGGGCGCTATGGCTACACCTTC
TRBV3-1/TRBV3-2	TRBJ1-2	many	NA	CASSQGGGNYGYTF	TGTGCCAGCAGCCAAGGAGGCGGAAACTATGGCTACACCTTC
TRBV19	TRBJ2-7	NA	NA	CASSFGGISYEQYF	TGTGCCAGTAGTTTTGGGGGAATCTCCTACGAGCAGTACTTC
TRBV3-1/TRBV3-2	TRBJ2-6	NA	NA	CASSQGGFVAGQLTSGANVLTF	TGTGCCAGCAGCCAAGGCGGATTCGTGGCTGGGCAGCTTACCTCTGGGGCCAACGTCCTGACTTTC
TRBV19	TRBJ1-1	NA	NA	CASQRRGEEAFF	TGTGCCAGCCAACGTAGGGGGGAGGAAGCTTTCTTT
TRBV9	TRBJ2-1	once	TRBD2	CASSLRGGYNEQFF	TGTGCCAGCAGCCTGCGGGGGGGCTACAATGAGCAGTTCTTC
TRBV27	TRBJ2-6	NA	TRBD2	CASSLFGTSSGANVLTF	TGTGCCAGCAGTTTATTCGGGACTAGTTCTGGGGCCAACGTCCTGACTTTC
TRBV10-2	TRBJ1-1	NA	NA	CASSPSVGTEAFF	TGCGCCAGCAGCCCCTCGGTAGGGACTGAAGCTTTCTTT
TRBV9	TRBJ1-3	NA	NA	CASSVDAGNTIYF	TGTGCCAGCAGCGTAGACGCCGGAAACACCATATATTTT
TRBV28	TRBJ2-7	NA	TRBD1	CASSSPGQKTGEQYF	TGTGCCAGCAGTTCCCCGGGACAGAAGACGGGCGAGCAGTACTTC
TRBV19	TRBJ1-5	NA	NA	CASSMRLPDSNQPQHF	TGTGCCAGTAGTATGAGGTTACCGGATAGCAATCAGCCCCAGCATTTT
TRBV2	TRBJ2-1	NA	NA	CASIGQGWDNEQFF	TGTGCCAGCATAGGGCAGGGTTGGGACAATGAGCAGTTCTTC
TRBV15	TRBJ1-1	NA	NA	CATSIGSFTEAFF	TGTGCCACCAGCATAGGGTCGTTCACTGAAGCTTTCTTT
TRBV7-3	TRBJ2-6	NA	TRBD1	CASSLRQGAAGANVLTF	TGTGCCAGCAGCTTACGACAGGGGGCGGCCGGGGCCAACGTCCTGACTTTC